These T cell receptor beta chains were read from a single sample in a study of radiation and T cells in renal cell carcinoma. TCRdb keeps only in-frame clones here, not all; method: immunoSEQ multiplex PCR. The table records roughly 120,000 clones, over 75% of them present only once. This material consisted of blood, taken from a patient whose treatment included radiotherapy and nephrectomy. The receptors were sampled from a woman aged 60-75 years with renal cell carcinoma. Each CDR3 is given with its conserved first and last residue. A D gene is named only where the DNA matches it firmly. Rows give clone size only sometimes, using once, few, many, or a class for an expanded clone.

D gene,V gene,clone size,J gene,CDR3 protein,CDR3 DNA
.,TRBV12-5,.,TRBJ1-1,CASGLQISEAFF,TGTGCTAGTGGTCTACAGATCTCTGAAGCTTTCTTT
.,TRBV19,.,TRBJ1-5,CASSIYIWNQPQHF,TGTGCCAGTAGTATATACATTTGGAATCAGCCCCAGCATTTT
.,TRBV5-4,.,TRBJ1-5,CASSRGGNQPQHF,TGTGCCAGCAGCCGTGGGGGTAATCAGCCCCAGCATTTT
TRBD2,TRBV4-3,.,TRBJ2-3,CASSRGNIAGNTDTQYF,TGCGCCAGCAGCCGAGGAAACATAGCGGGCAACACAGATACGCAGTATTTT
TRBD2,TRBV7-2,.,TRBJ2-7,CASSLSGGRPHEQYF,TGTGCCAGCAGCTTAAGCGGCGGGAGGCCCCACGAGCAGTACTTC
TRBD2,TRBV9,.,TRBJ2-1,CASSVDGSGINEQFF,TGTGCCAGCAGCGTAGATGGTAGCGGGATCAATGAGCAGTTCTTC
.,TRBV7-6,.,TRBJ2-1,CASSLGYNEQFF,TGTGCCAGCAGCTTAGGGTACAATGAGCAGTTCTTC
TRBD2,TRBV6-5,.,TRBJ2-1,CASSYSWTSQNEQFF,TGTGCCAGCAGTTACTCGTGGACTAGCCAGAATGAGCAGTTCTTC
TRBD2,TRBV9,.,TRBJ2-2,CASGGRANTGELFF,TGTGCTAGCGGGGGACGCGCGAACACCGGGGAGCTGTTTTTT
.,TRBV28,few,TRBJ2-2,CASSSGRGELFF,TGTGCCAGCAGTTCAGGGAGAGGGGAGCTGTTTTTT
.,TRBV27,.,TRBJ2-3,CASSLSWGRTNTQYF,TGTGCCAGCAGTTTATCGTGGGGGCGCACAAATACGCAGTATTTT
.,TRBV6-6,.,TRBJ2-7,CASSYEGPNSYEQYF,TGTGCCAGCAGTTACGAAGGACCTAACTCCTACGAGCAGTACTTC
TRBD1,TRBV27,.,TRBJ1-1,CASSPGDRAEAFF,TGTGCCAGCAGTCCGGGGGACAGGGCTGAAGCTTTCTTT
.,TRBV9,.,TRBJ2-5,CASSVGRGETQYF,TGTGCCAGCAGCGTAGGTAGGGGGGAGACCCAGTACTTC
.,TRBV12-5,few,TRBJ2-1,CASGLDLNNEQFF,TGTGCTAGTGGTTTGGACCTCAACAATGAGCAGTTCTTC
.,TRBV7-3,.,TRBJ2-5,CASSPPGIDKETQYF,TGTGCCAGCAGCCCCCCGGGGATCGATAAAGAGACCCAGTACTTC
.,TRBV30,.,TRBJ2-5,CAWTAAGDQETQYF,TGTGCCTGGACCGCGGCAGGCGACCAAGAGACCCAGTACTTC
.,TRBV6-1,.,TRBJ1-2,CASTSTVGYGYTF,TGTGCCAGCACCTCGACGGTGGGTTATGGCTACACCTTC
TRBD1,TRBV5-4,.,TRBJ1-2,CASSPERGQGYGYTF,TGTGCCAGCAGCCCGGAGAGGGGGCAAGGCTATGGCTACACCTTC
.,TRBV25-1,.,TRBJ1-4,CASSRSGSTNEKLFF,TGTGCCAGCAGTCGCTCAGGGTCGACTAATGAAAAACTGTTTTTT
TRBD2,TRBV9,.,TRBJ2-5,CASSVGVTSGRGETQYF,TGTGCCAGCAGCGTAGGGGTGACTAGCGGGAGAGGAGAGACCCAGTACTTC
.,TRBV6-5,.,TRBJ2-1,CASYRQVGNEQFF,TGTGCCAGCTATAGACAGGTCGGCAATGAGCAGTTCTTC
TRBD1,TRBV11-2,.,TRBJ2-4,CASSADREAVAKNIQYF,TGTGCCAGCAGCGCCGACAGGGAAGCCGTAGCCAAAAACATTCAGTACTTC
.,TRBV7-2,few,TRBJ1-1,CASNLRGDPEAFF,TGTGCCAGCAACCTACGAGGGGACCCTGAAGCTTTCTTT
.,TRBV27,many,TRBJ2-7,CASSRTAGYFDEQYF,TGTGCCAGCAGTCGTACAGCGGGTTATTTTGACGAGCAGTACTTC
.,TRBV28,.,TRBJ1-5,CASSLKGRLSNQPQHF,TGTGCCAGCAGTTTAAAGGGGAGACTTAGCAATCAGCCCCAGCATTTT
TRBD1,TRBV28,once,TRBJ1-1,CASSSPPQGAIPPF,TGTGCCAGCAGTTCACCCCCCCAGGGGGCGATTCCCCCTTTT
.,TRBV7-6,.,TRBJ1-2,CASSFGRDNGYTF,TGTGCCAGCAGCTTCGGCAGGGATAATGGCTACACCTTC
.,TRBV2,few,TRBJ1-2,CASSPPLGGRPYGYTF,TGTGCCAGCAGTCCGCCGTTAGGGGGGCGTCCCTATGGCTACACCTTC
.,TRBV2,.,TRBJ2-7,CASSQGYEQYF,TGTGCCAGCAGCCAGGGGTACGAGCAGTACTTC
TRBD1,TRBV11-2,.,TRBJ2-7,CASSLGGQGSLEQYF,TGTGCCAGCAGCTTAGGAGGACAGGGGTCTCTCGAGCAGTACTTC
.,TRBV28,.,TRBJ2-7,CASSLPPGWGMLEQYF,TGTGCCAGCAGTTTACCCCCCGGTTGGGGGATGCTCGAGCAGTACTTC
.,TRBV6-1,.,TRBJ1-3,CASSEGPGAGNTIYF,TGTGCCAGCAGTGAAGGTCCAGGGGCTGGAAACACCATATATTTT
.,TRBV6-1,.,TRBJ2-7,CASSTGYEQYF,TGTGCCAGCAGTACGGGCTACGAGCAGTACTTC
.,TRBV6-6,.,TRBJ1-1,CASSYSTVNTEAFF,TGTGCCAGCAGTTACTCGACAGTCAACACTGAAGCTTTCTTT
.,TRBV7-2,.,TRBJ2-3,CASSFMRDTQYF,TGTGCCAGCAGCTTTATGAGGGATACGCAGTATTTT
TRBD2,TRBV5-1,.,TRBJ2-3,CASSLGTSGERTDTQYF,TGCGCCAGCAGCTTAGGGACTAGCGGTGAACGCACAGATACGCAGTATTTT
.,TRBV7-2,.,TRBJ1-1,CASSLGLTPPMNTEAFF,TGTGCCAGCAGCTTAGGTCTCACACCACCCATGAACACTGAAGCTTTCTTT
.,TRBV11-3,once,TRBJ2-2,CASSPRDTGELFF,TGTGCCAGCAGCCCGCGAGACACCGGGGAGCTGTTTTTT
TRBD1,TRBV5-1,.,TRBJ1-1,CASSLGTGSARNTEAFF,TGCGCCAGCAGCCTTGGGACAGGGTCCGCGAGGAACACTGAAGCTTTCTTT
TRBD1,TRBV7-9,.,TRBJ2-7,CASSLDAGQGVYEQYF,TGTGCCAGCAGCTTAGATGCAGGACAGGGGGTCTACGAGCAGTACTTC
.,TRBV5-3,.,TRBJ2-7,CASSYLDNDEQYF,TGTGCCAGCTCCTACCTGGACAACGACGAGCAGTACTTC
.,TRBV10-3,.,TRBJ1-1,CAITSDRDTTEAFF,TGTGCCATCACCTCTGACCGGGACACCACTGAAGCTTTCTTT
TRBD2,TRBV5-1,.,TRBJ2-3,CASRSSGASDTQYF,TGCGCCAGCAGATCTAGCGGGGCTTCGGATACGCAGTATTTT
.,TRBV9,.,TRBJ1-1,CASSSPSVNTEAFF,TGTGCCAGCAGCTCCCCGTCGGTGAACACTGAAGCTTTCTTT
TRBD1,TRBV15,once,TRBJ2-7,CATSTGQGGEQYF,TGTGCCACCAGCACCGGACAGGGGGGAGAGCAGTACTTC
TRBD2,TRBV5-1,.,TRBJ2-1,CASSLYVLAGARYNEQFF,TGCGCCAGCAGCTTGTATGTACTAGCGGGGGCGCGGTACAATGAGCAGTTCTTC
.,TRBV5-8,.,TRBJ1-2,CASSLGASSYGYTF,TGTGCCAGCAGCTTGGGGGCGAGCTCTTATGGCTACACCTTC
TRBD2,TRBV6-1,.,TRBJ2-3,CASRGRGGESDTQYF,TGTGCCAGCAGAGGGCGGGGGGGCGAGTCAGATACGCAGTATTTT
TRBD1,TRBV7-2,.,TRBJ1-4,CASSLGRRAGQVNEKLFF,TGTGCCAGCAGCCTAGGACGCCGTGCGGGACAGGTTAATGAAAAACTGTTTTTT
.,TRBV27,.,TRBJ1-2,CASSLNPPQFYGYTF,TGTGCCAGCAGTTTAAATCCACCGCAATTTTATGGCTACACCTTC
.,TRBV7-9,.,TRBJ1-5,CASSSDDLNQPQHF,TGTGCCAGCAGCTCCGACGACCTGAATCAGCCCCAGCATTTT
.,TRBV4-2,.,TRBJ2-3,CASSQDPVSGGTDTQYF,TGTGCCAGCAGCCAAGATCCAGTTAGCGGAGGCACAGATACGCAGTATTTT
.,TRBV4-1,.,TRBJ2-3,CASSREGTGASTDTQYF,TGCGCCAGCAGCCGGGAGGGGACAGGAGCTAGCACAGATACGCAGTATTTT
.,TRBV7-9,many,TRBJ2-2,CASSSRLVSTGELFF,TGTGCCAGCAGCTCTCGACTAGTGAGCACCGGGGAGCTGTTTTTT